This T cell receptor beta chain is from a study of T cell clonality in common variable immunodeficiency. Trimming removed 4 bases from V and 4 bases from J; junction bases left unmatched: 7. The CDR3 has 14 amino acids. CDR1 is SGHDT and CDR2 is YYEEEE in the germline V gene. Method: immunoSEQ multiplex PCR; TCRdb's copy keeps in-frame clones and lacks some. This sample carries fewer than 30,000 clones and no singletons, and just under 30% goes to the top ten. This clone occurred a few times. Its target is not known. The read halts 3 residues ahead of the CDR3 end, with the missing end drawn from the germline J gene. The study, taken as a whole, reports: Common variable immunodeficiency TCR beta sequences reportedly had fewer deletions and N-nucleotide insertions.

Blood samples were heparinized, about 4.5 to 8.5 ml per donor. V is TRBV5-6 and J is TRBJ2-7, with 8 bases lining up with TRBD1. The material sequenced was peripheral blood mononuclear cells. The TCR originated in a human donor with common variable immunodeficiency. CDR3 amino acids: CASSAGQVRYEQYF. The covered CDR3 bases are TGTGCCAGCAGCGCGGGACAGGTTCGTTACGAG.